Sequencing of this T cell receptor beta chain was carried out in a study of T cell responses to AZD1222 COVID-19 vaccine. Study-level results: Donors were mostly white British, more females; clonal diversity possibly underestimated.

Trimming cost V 3 bases and J 1 base; bases outside gene matches: 2. Germline-derived CDR1 and CDR2 are LGHDT and YNNKEL (reference sequence). The CDR3 totals 14 residues. The table came from immunoSEQ multiplex PCR; TCRdb's copy has only in-frame clones and leaves some out. The repertoire holds roughly 80,000 clones, with roughly 90% as singletons. Note on this clone: Its target is not known.

Specimen: peripheral blood, collected on day 0 of AZD1222 vaccination. The chain uses TRBV3-1 (or the pseudogene TRBV3-2) and TRBJ1-1, with TRBD1 matching over 7 bases. This TCR derives from an adult in good health. The CDR3 reads CASSHRDRNTEAFF. CDR3 coding DNA: TGTGCCAGCAGCCACCGGGACAGGAACACTGAAGCTTTCTTT.